This note documents a single T cell receptor (beta chain) sequence. Its target is not known. This entry comes from a study of T cell repertoires in cytomegalovirus infection. Study as a whole: Through public TCR beta signatures, both CMV infection and matching HLA type were indicated.

Study-wide results and caveats: Cumulative frequency of public TCR beta families picked out carriers of CMV plus the relevant HLA.

TCRdb reanalysed the reads using MiXCR and keeps one entry per CDR3 protein. The sample has more than 150,000 distinct CDR3 sequences; about 21% are singletons. In germline, CDR1 is DFQATT, CDR2 SNEGSKA (reference sequence). The CDR3 has 15 residues. The V segment lost 4 bases and the J segment 4 bases; nucleotides outside the gene matches: 10. This sequence originates from a human donor in good health (CMV status not recorded). Some clones in this sample may be carry-over from other donors' samples. Sequencing was performed on PBMCs. The chain uses TRBV20-1 and TRBJ1-5; 7 bases are a match to TRBD1. The CDR3 protein is CSAIRTGLGNQPQHF. The CDR3 DNA sequence: TGCAGTGCTATCCGGACAGGTCTTGGGAATCAGCCCCAGCATTTT.